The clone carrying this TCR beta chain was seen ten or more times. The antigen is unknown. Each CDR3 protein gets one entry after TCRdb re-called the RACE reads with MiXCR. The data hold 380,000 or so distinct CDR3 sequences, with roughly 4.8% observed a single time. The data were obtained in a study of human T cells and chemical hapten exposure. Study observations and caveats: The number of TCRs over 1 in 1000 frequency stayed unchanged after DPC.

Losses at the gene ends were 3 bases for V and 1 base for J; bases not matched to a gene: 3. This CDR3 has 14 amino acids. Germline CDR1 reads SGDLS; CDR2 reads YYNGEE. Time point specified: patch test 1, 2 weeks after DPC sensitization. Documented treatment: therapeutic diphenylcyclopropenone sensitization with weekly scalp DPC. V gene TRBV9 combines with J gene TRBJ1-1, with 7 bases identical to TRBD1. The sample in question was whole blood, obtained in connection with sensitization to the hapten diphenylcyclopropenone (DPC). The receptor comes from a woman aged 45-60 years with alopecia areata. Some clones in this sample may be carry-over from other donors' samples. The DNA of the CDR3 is TGTGCCAGCAGCGGGGGACAGTCGAACACTGAAGCTTTCTTT. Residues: CASSGGQSNTEAFF.